Below are 21 T cell receptor beta chains sequenced from a single sample in a study of Ad26.COV2.S vaccination and SARS-CoV-2 variants. Repertoires were generated with immunoSEQ multiplex PCR, while TCRdb's copy carries only in-frame clones and drops some. This table has about 97,000 clones, over 70% appearing once. The source was peripheral blood, collected after recovery from COVID-19. The source of these receptors is a human donor who had recovered from COVID-19.

CDR3 in amino acids: CASSPTTSGWPGELFF. The DNA for the CDR3 is TGTGCCAGCAGTCCCACGACTAGCGGGTGGCCCGGGGAGCTGTTTTTT. The chain has TRBV6-6 and TRBJ2-2, with 10 bases aligning to TRBD2. This CDR3 comprises 16 residues. Germline values: CDR1 MNHNY, CDR2 SVGAGI (reference sequence). V shed 5 bases and J 6 bases; nucleotides not matched to a gene: 9.

The chain has TRBV5-5 and TRBJ1-3; possible D gene TRBD1, 5 bases. This CDR3 region has 12 residues. Germline V gene sequence: CDR1 SGHKS, CDR2 YYEKEE (reference sequence). Trimming removed 10 bases at V and 6 bases at J, with 14 bases between. The CDR3 loop is CARGTAINTIYF. In DNA form, the CDR3 reads TGTGCCCGAGGGACGGCCATAAACACCATATATTTT.

The rearrangement links TRBV5-1 to TRBJ1-3; D call uncertain. Per germline, CDR1 SGHRS and CDR2 YFSETQ. The CDR3 totals 16 residues. The V end lost 7 bases, the J end lost 3 bases, and 20 bases lay between the germline ends. CDR3 sequence reads: CASHRREPGDGNTIYF. CDR3 sequence (DNA): TGCGCCAGCCACCGGCGGGAGCCTGGGGATGGAAACACCATATATTTT.

This clone was seen only a few times. The CDR3 DNA sequence: TGTGCCACCTCTATCTCAGTTAACTCCTACGAGCAGTACTTC. Residues: CATSISVNSYEQYF. V and J are TRBV2 and TRBJ2-7, with D unresolved. CDR1 is SNHLY, CDR2 FYNNEI, per germline. V was shortened by 10 bases and J by 0 bases, with 16 bases between the two germline ends. This CDR3 contains 14 residues.

The genes are TRBV4-2 and TRBJ1-2; 7 bases align to TRBD1. Germline CDR1 reads LGHNA; CDR2 reads YNFKEQ. The CDR3 is made up of 15 amino acids. Trimming removed 2 bases from V and 1 base from J; junction bases left unmatched: 4. The CDR3 DNA sequence: TGTGCCAGCAGCCAAACAGGACAGGATAACTATGGCTACACCTTC. It encodes CASSQTGQDNYGYTF.

The rearrangement joins TRBV4-3 to TRBJ1-5; D not resolved. From germline, CDR1 is LGHNA and CDR2 YSLEER. This CDR3 has 16 residues. The germline V and J ends were trimmed by 0 bases and 5 bases, with 14 bases remaining between them. As DNA, the CDR3 is TGCGCCAGCAGCCAAGATTATCGACCTGGGGATCAGCCCCAGCATTTT. Translating gives CASSQDYRPGDQPQHF.

V usage is TRBV4-3 and J usage is TRBJ1-3; tentative D call: TRBD1 (6 bases). Trimming left V 3 bases short and J 2 bases short, with 17 bases between. Germline CDR1 and CDR2: LGHNA and YSLEER. The CDR3 length is 17 residues. The CDR3 is CASSQADLSGAGNTIYF. In nucleotides, the CDR3 is TGCGCCAGCAGCCAGGCGGACCTTTCAGGGGCTGGAAACACCATATATTTT.

The chain joins TRBV6-5 to TRBJ1-5, with 9 bases aligning to TRBD1. The trim removed 5 bases at V and 6 bases at J, leaving 8 bases unmatched. CDR1 is MNHEY and CDR2 is SVGAGI in the germline V gene. This CDR3 is built from 15 residues. Here the CDR3 reads CASSTRTGASQPQHF. The CDR3 coding sequence is TGTGCCAGCAGTACCCGGACAGGGGCCTCTCAGCCCCAGCATTTT.

The genes are TRBV28 and TRBJ2-1; 10 bases agree with TRBD1. Germline V gene data show CDR1 as MDHEN and CDR2 as SYDVKM. The CDR3 spans 14 residues. The J segment lost 7 bases and the V segment lost 7 bases, leaving 7 bases of the junction unmatched. CDR3 residues: CASIAPGQGNEQFF. Here the CDR3 DNA reads TGTGCCAGCATAGCGCCGGGACAGGGGAATGAGCAGTTCTTC.

This clone occurred once. The gene calls are TRBV28 and TRBJ1-1, with D uncertain. This CDR3 has 16 amino acids. Germline V gene lookup returns CDR1 MDHEN and CDR2 SYDVKM. Trimming cost V 3 bases and J 2 bases, with 16 bases left between them. CDR3 region: CASSLVRGNPNTEAFF. The CDR3 bases are TGTGCCAGCAGTTTGGTACGAGGAAACCCTAACACTGAAGCTTTCTTT.

The chain recombines TRBV5-1 with TRBJ2-3; maybe TRBD2 (6 bases). Germline lookup yields CDR1 SGHRS and CDR2 YFSETQ. V gave up 4 bases and J gave up 0 bases, with 21 bases separating them. The length of the CDR3 is 18 residues. The CDR3 coding sequence is TGCGCCAGCAGCCTGGAGGGGCGTCTGGCGCCTAGCACAGATACGCAGTATTTT. Translation gives CASSLEGRLAPSTDTQYF.

The rearrangement links TRBV6-5 to TRBJ2-3; D not certain. The V end was cut by 5 bases, the J end by 0 bases, with 9 bases between. Germline CDR1 reads MNHEY; CDR2 reads SVGAGI. The CDR3 is 14 amino acids. As DNA, the CDR3 is TGTGCCAGCAGTCGGTCCCCTAGCACAGATACGCAGTATTTT. Residues: CASSRSPSTDTQYF.

This chain uses TRBV7-3 with TRBJ1-1, with D possibly being TRBD1 (5 bases). Between the trimmed V and J ends, which lost 6 bases and 1 base, there was a span of 18 bases. The CDR3 sequence is 16 residues long. Per the germline V gene, CDR1 is SGHTA and CDR2 is FQGTGA. CDR3 sequence (DNA): TGTGCCAGCAGAACAGACGTGGGACGCGCGAACACTGAAGCTTTCTTT. It encodes CASRTDVGRANTEAFF.

V usage is TRBV7-6 and J usage is TRBJ2-1, with 7 positions matching TRBD1. CDR3 size: 15 residues. CDR1 SGHVS and CDR2 FNYEAQ come from the germline V gene. The ends lost 4 bases at V and 2 bases at J; junction bases unmatched: 5. The CDR3 DNA sequence: TGTGCCAGCAGCTCGACAGGGTCCACCTACAATGAGCAGTTCTTC. As protein: CASSSTGSTYNEQFF.

This sequence joins TRBV24-1 and TRBJ2-5; TRBD1 is a possible D gene (5 bases). CDR1 and CDR2 (germline): KGHDR, SFDVKD. V lost 0 bases to trimming and J lost 2 bases, with 15 bases between them. The CDR3 sequence is 17 residues long. CDR3 loop: CATSDLGLGVDQETQYF. The CDR3 DNA is TGTGCCACCAGTGATTTGGGGCTAGGGGTTGATCAAGAGACCCAGTACTTC.

This clone appeared a single time. The chain has TRBV4-1 and TRBJ1-2, with D possibly matching TRBD1 (5 bases). The V gene lost 3 bases and the J gene lost 5 bases, with 19 bases spanning the gap. The CDR3 is made up of 16 amino acids. Germline V CDR1 and CDR2: MGHRA, YSYEKL. The CDR3, as DNA: TGCGCCAGCAGCCAGGGGCAGGGTGTTTATAAATATGGCTACACCTTC. Translating it yields CASSQGQGVYKYGYTF.

The V call is TRBV30, the J call TRBJ1-5; the D is unclear. The CDR3 sequence is 16 residues long. Trimming shortened V by 2 bases and J by 2 bases, and 16 bases separated the two germline ends. Germline V gene sequence: CDR1 GTSNPN, CDR2 SVGIG (reference sequence). CDR3 loop: CAWSLIPGTGNQPQHF. The DNA of the CDR3 is TGTGCCTGGAGTTTGATTCCGGGCACAGGCAATCAGCCCCAGCATTTT.

This clone was recorded once. The chain is built from TRBV12-5 and TRBJ1-5; 9 nucleotides line up with TRBD1. V shed 0 bases, J shed 3 bases, and the junction held 18 bases outside the gene matches. This CDR3 has 21 amino acids. CDR1 LGHNT and CDR2 FRNRAP come from the germline V gene. The CDR3, as DNA: TGTGCTAGTGGTTTGGTACGAGGACCGGGACAGGGTTTAAGTATCAATCAGCCCCAGCATTTT. Translation gives CASGLVRGPGQGLSINQPQHF.

The chain links TRBV2 to TRBJ1-2; D remains unclear. CDR1 SNHLY and CDR2 FYNNEI come from the germline V gene. The CDR3 is 16 residues long. V lost 4 bases, J lost 0 bases, and 15 bases lay in between. The CDR3 bases are TGTGCCAGCAGTGTGACCCCGACCGGAGCTAACTATGGCTACACCTTC. This encodes CASSVTPTGANYGYTF.

The chain joins TRBV9 to TRBJ1-2; D might be TRBD1 (5 bases). The V end was cut by 0 bases, the J end by 4 bases, with 13 bases between. The CDR3 spans 15 residues. Germline V gene lookup returns CDR1 SGDLS and CDR2 YYNGEE. The CDR3: CASSVGQGWVYGYTF. In nucleotides, the CDR3 is TGTGCCAGCAGCGTAGGGCAGGGTTGGGTCTATGGCTACACCTTC.

The chain has TRBV5-1 and TRBJ2-5; TRBD2 aligns across 7 bases. The germline V gene has CDR1 SGHRS and CDR2 YFSETQ. This CDR3 comprises 15 residues. V shed 0 bases and J 2 bases; nucleotides not matched to a gene: 4. As DNA, the CDR3 is TGCGCCAGCAGCTTGGATAGCGGGCCACAAGAGACCCAGTACTTC. It codes for CASSLDSGPQETQYF.